This T cell receptor (beta chain) was sequenced for a study of regulatory T cells in long-lasting Graves disease. Study-wide background: Patients with persistent Graves' disease had over 5 years of antithyroid drugs and persistent TSH receptor antibodies. Findings of the study overall: Fewer public clonotypes were shared by new patients (approximately 1,000) than by persistent patients (about 3,000). The study examined only peripheral blood, not thyroid tissue.

The TCR beta library used iRepertoire HTBI primers with Arm-PCR amplification of CDR3. In the original processing: From all samples, identification returned some 15 TRBJ and 60 to 80 TRBV segments. TCRdb reprocessed the multiplex PCR reads with MiXCR, giving one entry per CDR3 protein. TCRdb, rather than the study authors, made the V and J calls. The table shows about 340,000 distinct CDR3 sequences, with roughly a fifth occurring only once. The time point is: persistent/refractory GD, antithyroid drugs over 5 years with positive TRAb. The TCR library was made from RNA extracted from PBMCs. CDR1 and CDR2 (germline): SQVTM, ANQGSEA. The germline V and J ends were trimmed by 7 bases and 3 bases, with 9 bases remaining between them. The CDR3 totals 11 residues. Remarks on this clonotype: Its antigen is as yet unknown.

The starting material was peripheral blood mononuclear cells (PBMCs), obtained when the disease was refractory, from a patient treated with antithyroid drugs. The origin of this receptor is a female donor with Graves disease. This chain links TRBV29-1 with TRBJ1-2, with no clear D. CDR3 nucleotides: TGCAGCGAAATGACGGACTATGGCTACACCTTC. Protein sequence: CSEMTDYGYTF.